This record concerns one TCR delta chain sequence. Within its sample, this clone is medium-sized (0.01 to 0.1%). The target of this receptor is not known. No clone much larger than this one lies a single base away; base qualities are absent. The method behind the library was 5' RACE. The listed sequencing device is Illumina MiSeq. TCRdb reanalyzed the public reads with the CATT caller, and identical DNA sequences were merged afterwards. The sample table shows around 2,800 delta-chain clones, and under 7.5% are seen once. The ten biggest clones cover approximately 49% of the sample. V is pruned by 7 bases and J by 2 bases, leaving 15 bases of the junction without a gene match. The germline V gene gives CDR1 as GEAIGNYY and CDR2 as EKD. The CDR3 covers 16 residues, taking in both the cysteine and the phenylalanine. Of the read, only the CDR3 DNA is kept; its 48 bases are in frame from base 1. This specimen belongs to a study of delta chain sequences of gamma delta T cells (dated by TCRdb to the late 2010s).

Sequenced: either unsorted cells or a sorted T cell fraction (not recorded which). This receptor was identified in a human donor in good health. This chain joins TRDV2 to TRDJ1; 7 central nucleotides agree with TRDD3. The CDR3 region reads CACSEVGDRRTDKLIF. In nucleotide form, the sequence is TGTGCCTGCTCCGAAGTGGGGGACCGCCGTACCGATAAACTCATCTTT.